These 11 T cell receptor beta chains originate from one sample sequenced in a study of cytomegalovirus exposure and HLA in healthy donors. The PCR was carried out with 60 Vbeta primers and 13 Jbeta primers. Only in-frame clones appear in the TCRdb table, and some are missing; sequencing was by immunoSEQ multiplex PCR. The table shows 37,000 or so clones, with 81% occurring only once. The specimen sequenced was PBMCs. The source is a woman aged 40 to 55 in good health and CMV-seronegative.

The chain joins TRBV28 to TRBJ1-2, with a tentative D call TRBD1 (5 bases). The CDR3 spans 13 residues. V was cut by 6 bases and J by 4 bases, with 12 bases left in between. The germline CDR1 and CDR2 sequences are MDHEN and SYDVKM. CDR3 region: CASSLSGPYGYTF. The CDR3 DNA reads as TGTGCCAGCAGCCTTTCAGGGCCCTATGGCTACACCTTC.

This clone was detected once. The gene calls are TRBV28 and TRBJ1-1; 8 bases map to TRBD1. The CDR3 runs to 14 residues. The germline CDR1 and CDR2 sequences are MDHEN and SYDVKM. V shed 6 bases, J shed 0 bases, and the junction held 3 bases outside the gene matches. The CDR3 DNA is TGTGCCAGCAGGGGGACAGGAATGAACACTGAAGCTTTCTTT. Protein product: CASRGTGMNTEAFF.

The chain links TRBV18 to TRBJ2-6, with 7 bases fitting TRBD1. The germline CDR1 and CDR2 sequences are KGHSH and LQKENI. This CDR3 is 17 amino acids long. The ends lost 2 bases at V and 4 bases at J; junction bases unmatched: 8. CDR3 DNA: TGTGCCAGCTCACCATGGACAGGCTCGAGCGGGGCCAACGTCCTGACTTTC. It translates to CASSPWTGSSGANVLTF.

Points on this clone: Germline and junction disagree at one end, which may indicate a read error. In DNA form, the CDR3 reads TGTGCCAGTAATATAGACCCTGACAGGGGAGGCACTGAAGCTTTCTTT. Its translation is CASNIDPDRGGTEAFF. The rearrangement joins TRBV19 to TRBJ1-1; TRBD1 matches 8 bases. CDR3 length equals 16 residues. Germline lookup yields CDR1 LNHDA and CDR2 SQIVND (reference sequence).

V and J are TRBV7-9 and TRBJ1-2, with D possibly matching TRBD1 (5 bases). The V end was cut by 1 base, the J end by 5 bases, with 11 bases between. The CDR3 extends over 14 amino acids. Germline CDR1 reads SEHNR; CDR2 reads FQNEAQ (reference sequence). CDR3 nucleotide sequence: TGTGCCAGCAGCTTAGAGGCAGGGAATTATGGCTACACCTTC. This gives the protein CASSLEAGNYGYTF.

This chain links TRBV25-1 with TRBJ1-5, with 8 bases matching TRBD1. This CDR3 contains 13 residues. The germline V gene encodes CDR1 MGHDK and CDR2 SYGVNS. V dropped 6 bases and J dropped 5; count of bases not matched to a gene: 3. The CDR3 here is CASRPQGDQPQHF. The CDR3 nucleotides are TGTGCCAGCAGACCACAGGGGGATCAGCCCCAGCATTTT. Combining the CDR3 with reference TRBV25-1 and TRBJ1-5 gives the whole variable domain EADIYQTPRYLVIGTGKKITLECSQTMGHDKMYWYQQDPGMELHLIHYSYGVNSTEKGDLSSESTVSRIRTEHFPLTLESARPSHTSQYLCASRPQGDQPQHFGDGTRLSIL.

The chain uses TRBV16 and TRBJ1-1; no firm D call. The CDR3 is 12 amino acids. The ends were cut back, 1 base at V and 3 bases at J, with 3 bases in the middle. Germline-derived CDR1 and CDR2 are KGHSY and FQNENV. The CDR3 sequence: CASSQLDTEAFF. CDR3 nucleotides: TGTGCCAGCAGCCAATTAGACACTGAAGCTTTCTTT.

The V call is TRBV9, the J call TRBJ2-5; D possibly corresponds to TRBD1 (6 bases). This CDR3 contains 14 residues. Germline V gene sequence: CDR1 SGDLS, CDR2 YYNGEE. The V gene lost 0 bases and the J gene lost 5 bases, with 11 bases spanning the gap. In nucleotides, the CDR3 is TGTGCCAGCAGCGTAGACCCAAGGGGGGAGACCCAGTACTTC. Amino acid sequence: CASSVDPRGETQYF.

This clone was seen once. The rearrangement uses TRBV7-9 and TRBJ2-3, with D perhaps matching TRBD2 (5 bases). V lost 1 base, J lost 2 bases, and 10 bases lay in between. The germline V gene encodes CDR1 SEHNR and CDR2 FQNEAQ (reference sequence). The CDR3 length is 15 residues. CDR3 loop: CASSLGGLNTDTQYF. In nucleotides, the CDR3 is TGTGCCAGCAGCTTAGGCGGACTTAACACAGATACGCAGTATTTT.

The chain uses TRBV27 and TRBJ1-2; unclear D gene. The CDR3 spans 12 residues. V shed 11 bases and J shed 0 bases, with 10 bases lying between them. The germline V gene encodes CDR1 MNHEY and CDR2 SMNVEV (reference sequence). The CDR3 coding sequence is TGTGCCGCGGCGACTGCTAACTATGGCTACACCTTC. Its protein product is CAAATANYGYTF.

The V call is TRBV18, the J call TRBJ1-1, with D unresolved. Germline loops: CDR1 KGHSH, CDR2 LQKENI. The CDR3 is 14 amino acids. The V and J ends lost 3 bases and 6 bases respectively, with 14 bases between them. CDR3 nucleotides: TGTGCCAGCTCACCCCCGTTGAGGGTCGCTGAAGCTTTCTTT. Translation: CASSPPLRVAEAFF. Full variable domain (outside the CDR3, taken from reference TRBV18 and TRBJ1-1): NAGVMQNPRHLVRRRGQEARLRCSPMKGHSHVYWYRQLPEEGLKFMVYLQKENIIDESGMPKERFSAEFPKEGPSILRIQQVVRGDSAAYFCASSPPLRVAEAFFGQGTRLTVV.